This T cell receptor beta chain was sequenced for a study of blood T cell repertoires in COVID-19. Study summary: The United States, Italy and Spain supplied acute and convalescent COVID-19 samples. In each case, the material was cDNA or gDNA derived from T cells, B-cell-depleted T cells, or PBMCs.

This clone was counted between two and nine times. At the DNA level, this CDR3 is encoded by other sequences in the same sample as well. How the authors handled the data: Counts of nucleated cells, estimated from reference gene primer amplification, were obtained. Using immunoSEQ multiplex PCR, the repertoire was profiled, and TCRdb retains in-frame clones only, with some absent. D and trimming were read from the DNA, whereas the V and J calls and clone size are those reported in that table. The sample holds 65,000 to 95,000 clones, roughly 80% seen once. The CDR3 has 15 amino acids. CDR1 SGHTA and CDR2 FQGNSA come from the germline V gene. The V gene end was trimmed by 2 bases and the J gene end by 1 base; junction bases not matched to a gene: 3.

The sequencing input was peripheral blood. The V and J genes are TRBV7-2 and TRBJ2-7; 9 bases are a match to TRBD1. The clonotype originates from a woman in her forties with active or convalescent COVID-19. CDR3 bases: TGTGCCAGCAGCTTAACGGGACAGGGATCCTACGAGCAGTACTTC. Amino acids: CASSLTGQGSYEQYF.